This TCR beta chain was retrieved from a study of blood T cells in healthy people across ages. CDR1 and CDR2 (germline): SGHTA, FQGNSA. The CDR3 length is 14 residues. For the second PCR, which ran for 7 to 11 cycles, a sample-barcoded 5' primer and a J-beta primer mix were used. Every cDNA was tagged by a template-switch adaptor with 12 random nucleotides. TCRdb itself ran the 5' RACE reads through MiXCR, one entry per CDR3 protein. This sample has roughly 700,000 distinct CDR3 sequences, with over 45% found just once. Details on this clonotype: Its antigen remains unknown. This sequence may be a read error, since a much larger clone differs from it by one base.

Findings and limits, study-wide: In older individuals, TCR beta diversity per million T cells was lower, falling roughly linearly with age.

Sequenced sample: blood. This clonotype was obtained from a woman aged 55-75 years in good health. The chain employs TRBV7-2 and TRBJ2-4; no reliable D call. The J call may be wrong; the DNA end is better matched by TRBJ2-7. CDR3 protein: CVSSLGPTTYEQYF. The CDR3 region has the DNA TGTGTCAGCAGCTTAGGTCCGACCACCTACGAGCAGTACTTC.